The following is a T cell receptor beta chain sequence with its context. Its antigen is not identified. With the Oncomine TCR Beta short-read assay, DNA from cultured CD4+ T cells was sequenced. Using the QIAamp micro DNA kit, genomic DNA was extracted from the CD4+ T cells that had been cultured. In TCRdb, the PCR reads were re-called with MiXCR into one record per CDR3 protein. The repertoire has more than 13,000 distinct CDR3 sequences, about a fifth of them found once; the top ten carry 9% to 15%. Treatment specified: approximately 10-day PBMC culture with coronavirus spike peptide pools or control peptides (ViraFEST assay). The entry originates in a study of vaccination and CD4 T cells after COVID-19. Study-level background: Six males and four females, two of them Hispanic, were enrolled as convalescents. Investigators stimulated cells with overlapping spike peptides drawn from SARS-CoV-2, HCoV-NL63, HCoV-OC43 and HCoV-229E.

This CDR3 region has 15 residues. The germline gives CDR1 LNHDA, CDR2 SQIVND (reference sequence). Between the trimmed V and J ends, which lost 4 bases and 0 bases, there was a span of 10 bases. V usage is TRBV19 and J usage is TRBJ1-3; D is possibly TRBD1 (6 bases). The sequence was obtained from a human donor who received a COVID-19 vaccine. The source was CD4+ T cells from blood, cultured in vitro, collected before SARS-CoV-2 vaccination. Here the CDR3 DNA reads TGTGCCAGTAGTACAGACAGGCGCTCTGGAAACACCATATATTTT. Its protein is CASSTDRRSGNTIYF.